Below, 9 T cell receptor beta chains from the same sample are listed, as sequenced in a study of blood T cell repertoires in COVID-19. The repertoire was sequenced with immunoSEQ multiplex PCR; TCRdb's copy has only in-frame clones and lacks some. The repertoire consists of under 500,000 clones, with around nine tenths occurring once and the leading ten covering approximately 2%. The specimen was PBMCs or T cells enriched from blood (not recorded which). The receptors originated from a woman younger than 35 with acute COVID-19.

V usage is TRBV2 and J usage is TRBJ1-1, with 9 bases fitting TRBD1. The CDR3 extends over 12 amino acids. Germline values: CDR1 SNHLY, CDR2 FYNNEI. V trimming: 10 bases; J trimming: 5 bases; junction bases outside the gene matches: 5. The CDR3 reads CATSDRGTEAFF. In DNA, the CDR3 is TGTGCCACCTCGGACAGGGGTACTGAAGCTTTCTTT.

The CDR3 bases are TGTGCCAGCAGTTACTCTAGTTTGGGGAGTCAGCCCCAGCATTTT. Translated, it gives CASSYSSLGSQPQHF. This rearrangement joins TRBV6-5 to TRBJ1-5; no definite D call. The V gene's germline CDR1 is MNHEY and CDR2 SVGAGI. The CDR3 covers 15 residues. The germline V and J ends were trimmed by 0 bases and 6 bases, with 12 bases remaining between them.

The chain combines TRBV28 with TRBJ1-6; 7 bases are a match to TRBD1. The germline CDR1 and CDR2 sequences are MDHEN and SYDVKM. The CDR3 totals 17 residues. The V gene end was trimmed by 6 bases and the J gene end by 3 bases; junction bases not matched to a gene: 11. CDR3 nucleotide sequence: TGTGCCAGCAGCCGAATGACAGGGAAGTTCTATAATTCACCCCTCCACTTT. Its protein is CASSRMTGKFYNSPLHF.

This chain links TRBV7-9 with TRBJ1-4, with a possible D match to TRBD1 (6 bases). There are 15 residues in the CDR3. Germline V gives CDR1 SEHNR, CDR2 FQNEAQ (reference sequence). Trimming left V 5 bases short and J 5 bases short, with 15 bases between. In DNA, the CDR3 is TGTGCCAGCAGCCCACAGGGCGCACTCAATGAAAAACTGTTTTTT. It is translated as CASSPQGALNEKLFF. The full variable domain, in which reference TRBV7-9 and TRBJ1-4 provide the parts outside the CDR3, is DTGVSQNPRHKITKRGQNVTFRCDPISEHNRLYWYRQTLGQGPEFLTYFQNEAQLEKSRLLSDRFSAERPKGSFSTLEIQRTEQGDSAMYLCASSPQGALNEKLFFGSGTQLSVL.

This clone was picked up a small number of times. The genes are TRBV19 and TRBJ1-1; 9 positions match TRBD1. The germline gives CDR1 LNHDA, CDR2 SQIVND (reference sequence). The V gene end was trimmed by 5 bases and the J gene end by 5 bases; junction bases not matched to a gene: 6. The length of the CDR3 is 14 residues. CDR3 DNA sequence: TGTGCCAGTAGTCAACAGGGGGCTGGGACTGAAGCTTTCTTT. This translates into CASSQQGAGTEAFF.

This chain links TRBV25-1 with TRBJ1-4; 8 positions match TRBD1. The CDR3 runs to 14 residues. Germline CDR1 is MGHDK and CDR2 is SYGVNS. Trimming took 5 bases from V and 4 from J; bases not matched to a gene: 3. CDR3 sequence: CASSWTGRNEKLFF. CDR3 bases: TGTGCCAGCAGTTGGACAGGGCGTAATGAAAAACTGTTTTTT.

The V and J genes are TRBV6-4 and TRBJ1-5; perhaps TRBD1 as D (6 bases). Trimming cost V 7 bases and J 0 bases, with 19 bases left between them. CDR1 MRHNA and CDR2 SNTAGT come from the germline V gene. This CDR3 region has 17 residues. CDR3 nucleotide sequence: TGTGCCAGCACCCTGGGGGGGGCTTCCTATAGCAATCAGCCCCAGCATTTT. It specifies CASTLGGASYSNQPQHF.

DNA for the CDR3: TGTGCCAGCAGCGCAGGGGTTTCGAACTATAATTCACCCCTCCACTTT. Translated, it gives CASSAGVSNYNSPLHF. This chain joins TRBV9 and TRBJ1-6, with D maybe TRBD1 (6 bases). Germline V lookup: CDR1 SGDLS, CDR2 YYNGEE. The germline V and J ends were trimmed by 3 bases and 3 bases, with 13 bases remaining between them. The CDR3 extends over 16 amino acids. The whole variable domain, filled in from reference TRBV9 and TRBJ1-6, reads DSGVTQTPKHLITATGQRVTLRCSPRSGDLSVYWYQQSLDQGLQFLIQYYNGEERAKGNILERFSAQQFPDLHSELNLSSLELGDSALYFCASSAGVSNYNSPLHFGNGTRLTVT.

This chain uses TRBV28 with TRBJ2-3; tentatively, D is TRBD1 (5 bases). Looked up from germline, CDR1 is MDHEN and CDR2 is SYDVKM. V lost 6 bases and J lost 5, with 27 bases in between. This CDR3 has 18 amino acids. CDR3 in amino acids: CASSYPLKPSKGQDTQYF. The CDR3 DNA is TGTGCCAGCAGCTACCCTTTAAAGCCGAGTAAGGGGCAAGATACGCAGTATTTT.